The 23 T cell receptor beta chains reported below all come from one sample, sequenced in a study of blood T cells in healthy people across ages. Alongside a J-beta primer mix, a sample-barcoded 5' primer served in a second PCR lasting roughly 6 to 11 cycles. TCRdb processed the 5' RACE reads anew with MiXCR; each CDR3 protein has one entry. Among roughly 700,000 distinct CDR3 sequences listed, about 30% were seen once. Material: blood. Every receptor here comes from a woman older than 75 in good health.

This clonotype was seen at least ten times. The chain uses TRBV16 and TRBJ2-3, with TRBD2 matching 7 bases. Trimming removed 0 bases from V and 4 bases from J; junction bases left unmatched: 7. The CDR3 length is 16 residues. Per the germline V gene, CDR1 is KGHSY and CDR2 is FQNENV. The CDR3 is CASSQSGGLDADTQYF. DNA of the CDR3: TGTGCCAGCAGCCAATCCGGAGGACTAGATGCAGATACGCAGTATTTT.

The table lists this clonotype with a few counts. The CDR3 region has the DNA TGTGCCAGCAGCCAGAGACAGTTGAACACTGAAGCTTTCTTT. It translates to CASSQRQLNTEAFF. This chain connects TRBV7-9 to TRBJ1-1, with a possible D match to TRBD1 (5 bases). The CDR3 covers 14 residues. Per germline, CDR1 SEHNR and CDR2 FQNEAQ (reference sequence). Between the trimmed V and J ends, which lost 5 bases and 0 bases, there was a span of 10 bases. Together with reference TRBV7-9 and TRBJ1-1, the CDR3 gives the full variable domain: DTGVSQNPRHKITKRGQNVTFRCDPISEHNRLYWYRQTLGQGPEFLTYFQNEAQLEKSRLLSDRFSAERPKGSFSTLEIQRTEQGDSAMYLCASSQRQLNTEAFFGQGTRLTVV.

The genes are TRBV29-1 and TRBJ2-1, with 8 nucleotides matching TRBD2. Looked up from germline, CDR1 is SQVTM and CDR2 is ANQGSEA. V lost 2 bases and J lost 4; bases outside the gene matches: 4. This CDR3 has 14 residues. CDR3 protein: CSVEPAGVYNEQFF. The CDR3, as DNA: TGCAGCGTTGAACCAGCGGGGGTATACAATGAGCAGTTCTTC.

This clonotype was seen ten or more times. The chain joins TRBV7-9 to TRBJ2-7; D uncertain. CDR1 and CDR2 from the germline V gene are SEHNR and FQNEAQ (reference sequence). The CDR3 runs to 14 residues. The V end lost 3 bases, the J end lost 0 bases, and 9 bases lay between the germline ends. The DNA of the CDR3 is TGTGCCAGCAGCTTCGGTACGAGCTCCTACGAGCAGTACTTC. It codes for CASSFGTSSYEQYF. Complete variable domain (other parts from reference TRBV7-9 and TRBJ2-7): DTGVSQNPRHKITKRGQNVTFRCDPISEHNRLYWYRQTLGQGPEFLTYFQNEAQLEKSRLLSDRFSAERPKGSFSTLEIQRTEQGDSAMYLCASSFGTSSYEQYFGPGTRLTVT.

This clonotype was picked up many times. This rearrangement joins TRBV6-2 or TRBV6-3 to TRBJ2-5, with D hard to call. This CDR3 spans 12 amino acids. In germline, CDR1 is MNHEY, CDR2 SVGEGT. Trimming left V 5 bases short and J 1 base short, with 5 bases between. In nucleotides, the CDR3 is TGTGCCAGCAGTAGCGCCCAAGAGACCCAGTACTTC. Translating it yields CASSSAQETQYF.

This clonotype was seen ten or more times. The V and J genes are TRBV20-1 and TRBJ1-5, with 7 nucleotides matching TRBD1. Losses at the gene ends were 3 bases for V and 6 bases for J; bases not matched to a gene: 8. From germline, CDR1 is DFQATT and CDR2 SNEGSKA (reference sequence). The CDR3 totals 14 residues. The CDR3 nucleotides read TGCAGTGCTAGTGGAGGGGGCCGGGGTCAGCCCCAGCATTTT. It yields the protein CSASGGGRGQPQHF.

This chain uses TRBV20-1 with TRBJ2-1; D unresolved. V was trimmed by 5 bases and J by 13 bases, leaving 9 bases between them. The CDR3 spans 9 residues. The germline V gene has CDR1 DFQATT and CDR2 SNEGSKA (reference sequence). The CDR3 bases are TGCAGTGCTTCTCCGGGTCAGTTCTTC. Its translation is CSASPGQFF.

With respect to this clonotype: A much larger clone differs by one base, so this may be a read error. The V call is TRBV25-1, the J call TRBJ2-3, with D perhaps given as TRBD1 or TRBD2 (6 bases each). Germline CDR1 is MGHDK and CDR2 is SYGVNS. Trimming removed 0 bases at V and 4 bases at J, with 11 bases between. The CDR3 consists of 15 residues. In DNA form, the CDR3 reads TGTGCCAGCAGTGAATATTTGGGGGGCGCAGATACGCAGTATTTT. Its translation is CASSEYLGGADTQYF.

As for this clonotype: A clone one base away is much larger, so this may be a read error. The rearrangement links TRBV7-2 to TRBJ2-5; 7 nucleotides align to TRBD2. Trimming cost V 4 bases and J 11 bases; bases outside gene matches: 19. This CDR3 comprises 16 residues. Germline-derived CDR1 and CDR2 are SGHTA and FQGNSA. The CDR3 spells CASSSNRDYPSNEQYF. CDR3 coding DNA: TGTGCCAGCAGCTCGAACCGGGACTACCCTAGCAATGAGCAGTACTTC.

In its sample, this clonotype was seen a few times. A much larger clone is a single base away; this may be a read error. The chain recombines TRBV7-2 with TRBJ1-2; D is ambiguous. There are 16 residues in the CDR3. Germline CDR1 is SGHTA and CDR2 is FQGNSA. V was clipped by 1 base and J by 5 bases, with 17 bases between them. The CDR3, as DNA: TGTGCCAGCAGCTTAGGGGCCCTTGGAAAACGATATGGCTACACCTTC. It specifies CASSLGALGKRYGYTF.

The rearrangement uses TRBV11-2 and TRBJ2-3; D perhaps matches TRBD2 (6 bases). The CDR3 extends over 16 amino acids. Germline loops: CDR1 SGHAT, CDR2 FQNNGV. Trimming took off 5 bases at V and 2 bases at J, with 17 bases between the two ends. CDR3 DNA: TGTGCCAGCAGCCCGTTCCGGCGGGGAAACACAGATACGCAGTATTTT. This translates into CASSPFRRGNTDTQYF.

This clonotype was recorded many times. The chain couples TRBV7-9 to TRBJ2-7; D is tentatively TRBD1 or TRBD2 (5 bases each). The germline CDR1 and CDR2 sequences are SEHNR and FQNEAQ (reference sequence). The CDR3 sequence is 12 residues long. V was cut by 4 bases and J by 7 bases, with 11 bases left in between. DNA of the CDR3: TGTGCCAGCAGCTCCAGGGACGGGGAGCAGTACTTC. Its translation: CASSSRDGEQYF.

In its sample, this clonotype was seen many times. The chain recombines TRBV12-3 or TRBV12-4 with TRBJ2-5, with no clear D. Trimming stripped 6 bases from V and 3 bases from J, with 11 bases between. There are 13 residues in the CDR3. The CDR3 region is CASSLSGEETQYF. The CDR3 DNA is TGTGCCAGCAGCCTCTCGGGTGAAGAGACCCAGTACTTC.

As regards this clonotype: A much larger clone sits a single nucleotide away, making a read error possible. The chain is built from TRBV18 and TRBJ1-2, with D hard to call. Trimming took off 6 bases at V and 2 bases at J, with 16 bases between the two ends. CDR1 is KGHSH and CDR2 is LQKENI in the germline V gene. The CDR3 is made up of 15 amino acids. As DNA, the CDR3 is TGTGCCAGCTCTTCAACGCCGCTGGGGAACTATGGCTACACCTTC. Its translation: CASSSTPLGNYGYTF.

The sample holds many counts of this clonotype. The chain employs TRBV12-3 or TRBV12-4 and TRBJ2-3, with 11 bases fitting TRBD2. The CDR3 covers 17 residues. V was pared by 5 bases and J by 0 bases, with 7 bases of the junction left unmatched. CDR3 DNA sequence: TGTGCCAGCAGTCCTGAGGGACTAGCGGAAAGCACAGATACGCAGTATTTT. Translation: CASSPEGLAESTDTQYF.

The rearrangement links TRBV15 to TRBJ2-7, with a tentative D call TRBD1 (6 bases). There are 15 residues in the CDR3. V was pared by 0 bases and J by 4 bases, with 13 bases between. Germline CDR1 and CDR2: LNHNV and YYDKDF (reference sequence). This CDR3 reads CATSRDPRGGYEQYF. The CDR3 DNA sequence: TGTGCCACCAGCAGAGATCCCAGGGGTGGGTACGAGCAGTACTTC.

The CDR3 nucleotides are TGTGCCAGCAGTGAACGTACAGGGGGAGGCTATGGCTACACCTTC. Translating it yields CASSERTGGGYGYTF. The V call is TRBV6-1, the J call TRBJ1-2, with 8 bases that match TRBD1. Germline CDR1 reads MNHNS; CDR2 reads SASEGT. Germline trimming cut 2 bases from V and 4 bases from J; bases unmatched to any gene: 6. The CDR3 loop spans 15 amino acids.

Of note for this clonotype: A much bigger clone sits one base away, suggesting this may be a read error. The J gene is TRBJ2-7, the V gene TRBV7-2; D remains ambiguous. The J call may be incorrect, as the DNA end agrees better with TRBJ2-5. From germline, CDR1 is SGHTA and CDR2 FQGNSA. The CDR3 sequence is 15 residues long. The CDR3 protein is CASSLCWSWGETQYF. In DNA, the CDR3 is TGTGCCAGCAGCTTATGTTGGAGTTGGGGAGAGACCCAGTACTTC.

Many counts were recorded for this clonotype. The CDR3 spells CSARDMMGQGAVFF. The CDR3 bases are TGCAGTGCTAGAGACATGATGGGACAGGGAGCGGTGTTTTTT. The genes are TRBV20-1 and TRBJ1-4, with TRBD1 identical over 9 bases. The germline V gene has CDR1 DFQATT and CDR2 SNEGSKA (reference sequence). The V gene end was trimmed by 0 bases and the J gene end by 15 bases; junction bases not matched to a gene: 11. The CDR3 covers 14 residues.

In regard to this clonotype: The junction departs from germline at one end; a sequencing error may be responsible. This CDR3 is CASGQPDRGAFF. The CDR3 DNA reads as TGTGCCAGCGGCCAACCGGACAGGGGAGCTTTCTTT. The gene calls are TRBV3-1 and TRBJ1-1; 9 positions agree with TRBD1. The CDR3 spans 12 residues. Per the germline V gene, CDR1 is LGHDT and CDR2 is YNNKEL (reference sequence).

This clonotype was observed at least ten times. V and J are TRBV29-1 and TRBJ1-1; possibly TRBD1 for D (6 bases). Germline V CDR1 and CDR2: SQVTM, ANQGSEA. The CDR3 spans 13 residues. Between the trimmed V and J ends, which lost 5 bases and 3 bases, there was a span of 13 bases. The CDR3 is CSVQQGMDTEAFF. The CDR3 coding sequence is TGCAGCGTTCAACAGGGTATGGACACTGAAGCTTTCTTT.

This clonotype was counted only a few times. The gene calls are TRBV5-1 and TRBJ2-5, with D possibly TRBD2 on 5 matching bases. The J call could be wrong; TRBJ2-7 is a better fit for the DNA end. Germline V gene lookup returns CDR1 SGHRS and CDR2 YFSETQ. CDR3 length equals 12 residues. This CDR3 is CASAAVPGEQYF. The CDR3 DNA reads TGCGCCAGCGCAGCGGTGCCGGGCGAGCAGTACTTC.

Comment on this clonotype: A much larger clone is a single base away; this may be a read error. The chain uses TRBV14 and TRBJ2-1; a weak D match, TRBD1 (6 bases). This CDR3 is built from 15 residues. Germline loops: CDR1 SGHDN, CDR2 FVKESK. CDR3 DNA: TGTGCCAGCGGCCAAGTACAGGGTCGATACAATGAGCAGTTCTTC. Amino acid sequence: CASGQVQGRYNEQFF.